These 4 T cell receptor beta chains were sequenced from one sample in a study of cytomegalovirus exposure and HLA in healthy donors. Primers for the PCR totalled 60 Vbeta and 13 Jbeta. Repertoires were generated with immunoSEQ multiplex PCR, while TCRdb's copy carries only in-frame clones and drops some. The sample yields 200,000 to 250,000 clones, roughly 75% seen once. The sample consisted of PBMCs. Receptor source: a woman aged 25 to 45 in good health and CMV-seronegative.

This clone was detected once. The CDR3 DNA reads as TGTGCCAGCAGCGTAGAAAGCCTGAACACTGAAGCTTTCTTT. Amino acids: CASSVESLNTEAFF. J is TRBJ1-1 and V is TRBV9; D gene ambiguous. The CDR3 length is 14 residues. V lost 0 bases and J 0 bases, leaving 6 bases between the germline ends. Germline V lookup: CDR1 SGDLS, CDR2 YYNGEE.

This clone was seen just once. This rearrangement joins TRBV7-9 to TRBJ1-5, with D uncertain. Trimming took off 1 base at V and 0 bases at J, with 7 bases between the two ends. Germline CDR1 reads SEHNR; CDR2 reads FQNEAQ (reference sequence). The CDR3 length is 15 residues. CDR3 loop: CASSLGGNSNQPQHF. For the CDR3, the DNA is TGTGCCAGCAGCTTAGGTGGCAATAGCAATCAGCCCCAGCATTTT.

The table lists this clone with a few counts. The chain recombines TRBV5-1 with TRBJ1-1; the match to TRBD1 covers 10 bases. Per the germline V gene, CDR1 is SGHRS and CDR2 is YFSETQ. The CDR3 length is 16 residues. V dropped 0 bases and J dropped 8; count of bases not matched to a gene: 10. The CDR3 here is CASSLGLGQGYAEAFF. The DNA for the CDR3 is TGCGCCAGCAGCTTGGGTTTGGGACAGGGGTACGCGGAAGCTTTCTTT.

This chain links TRBV5-1 with TRBJ2-3; 9 bases are shared with TRBD1. The germline gives CDR1 SGHRS, CDR2 YFSETQ. V gave up 2 bases and J gave up 2 bases; unmatched junction bases: 6. The CDR3 sequence is 16 residues long. The CDR3 nucleotides are TGCGCCAGCAGCTTAACAGGGGGCCCTACCACAGATACGCAGTATTTT. Protein product: CASSLTGGPTTDTQYF.